Below are 21 T cell receptor beta chains sequenced from a single sample in a study of control samples from healthy donors and cancer patients (dated by TCRdb to the early 2020s). The library came from the immunoSEQ multiplex PCR assay. TCRdb took this table from immuneACCESS and kept in-frame rearrangements with V and J called. Such tables lack part of the clones; where checked against another copy, unresolved V genes explain under half of the gap, and the rest is unexplained. Across this sample there are some 200,000 clones, with roughly nine tenths seen only once. The top ten clones comprise about 1.6% of the sample. The sequenced sample was blood. The receptor set was obtained from a woman aged 25-40 years in good health.

The gene calls are TRBV6-2 or TRBV6-3 and TRBJ2-7, with D maybe TRBD1 (5 bases). The CDR3 sequence is 15 residues long. Per germline, CDR1 MNHEY and CDR2 SVGEGT. V was clipped by 2 bases and J by 2 bases, with 13 bases between them. The chain's CDR3 is CASSYPHDRTYEQYF. As DNA, the CDR3 is TGTGCCAGCAGTTACCCTCATGACAGAACCTACGAGCAGTACTTC.

V usage is TRBV7-2 and J usage is TRBJ2-1; 9 bases agree with TRBD2. Trimming at V came to 5 bases and at J to 8 bases, leaving 16 bases not matched to a gene. Germline values: CDR1 SGHTA, CDR2 FQGNSA. There are 17 residues in the CDR3. This CDR3 is CASSNLGAGGGNDEQFF. The CDR3, as DNA: TGTGCCAGCAGCAATTTGGGAGCGGGGGGCGGTAACGATGAGCAGTTCTTC.

A few counts support this clone. CDR3 amino acids: CASSDGMLAGEQYF. The CDR3 DNA follows: TGTGCCAGCAGTGACGGTATGCTAGCTGGCGAGCAGTACTTC. The chain carries TRBV6-4 and TRBJ2-7; TRBD2 might be the D (5 bases). The CDR3 has 14 amino acids. Trimming removed 2 bases from V and 6 bases from J, with 14 bases in between. Germline V lookup: CDR1 MRHNA, CDR2 SNTAGT.

V gene TRBV18 combines with J gene TRBJ1-1, with D possibly TRBD1 on 6 matching bases. Deletions cut 3 bases from V and 1 base from J, with 9 bases between. CDR3 length: 14 amino acids. The V gene's germline CDR1 is KGHSH and CDR2 LQKENI. The CDR3 DNA is TGTGCCAGCTCACCCTGGACAGAGAACACTGAAGCTTTCTTT. It translates to CASSPWTENTEAFF.

The chain recombines TRBV5-1 with TRBJ2-1; perhaps TRBD2 as D (6 bases). Per the germline V gene, CDR1 is SGHRS and CDR2 is YFSETQ. The CDR3 has 15 amino acids. Between the trimmed V and J ends, which lost 0 bases and 7 bases, there was a span of 14 bases. The CDR3 loop reads CASSLGLVSVNEQFF. DNA of the CDR3: TGCGCCAGCAGCTTGGGACTAGTGTCAGTAAATGAGCAGTTCTTC.

The chain is built from TRBV9 and TRBJ1-2; 10 bases align to TRBD1. This CDR3 is 14 amino acids long. Trimming took 2 bases from V and 7 from J; bases not matched to a gene: 5. From germline, CDR1 is SGDLS and CDR2 YYNGEE. The CDR3 is CASSVGQGGGGYTF. The CDR3 DNA reads TGTGCCAGCAGCGTCGGACAGGGGGGTGGTGGCTACACCTTC.

The rearrangement links TRBV6-4 to TRBJ1-4; 8 bases match TRBD1. Per the germline V gene, CDR1 is MRHNA and CDR2 is SNTAGT. J lost 8 bases, V lost 3 bases, and 8 bases had no gene match. CDR3 size: 15 residues. The CDR3, as DNA: TGTGCCAGCAGTGAGGTGGCAGGGGGCAGAGAAAAACTGTTTTTT. It codes for CASSEVAGGREKLFF.

The chain is built from TRBV5-5 and TRBJ1-5, with 12 bases identical to TRBD1. Germline CDR1 is SGHKS and CDR2 is YYEKEE (reference sequence). The CDR3 runs 18 residues. Unmatched junction bases numbered 10, after V lost 5 bases and J lost 1 base. The CDR3 coding sequence is TGTGCCAGCAGTACCGGGACAGGGGGCGTTCGAAGCAATCAGCCCCAGCATTTT. Amino acids: CASSTGTGGVRSNQPQHF.

This chain uses TRBV5-6 with TRBJ1-1; a possible D gene is TRBD1 (5 bases). The CDR3 has 14 residues. Trimming stripped 4 bases from V and 5 bases from J, with 15 bases between. Germline V gene data show CDR1 as SGHDT and CDR2 as YYEEEE. The CDR3 protein is CASSGNRGWTEAFF. Here the CDR3 DNA reads TGTGCCAGCAGCGGGAATCGGGGCTGGACTGAAGCTTTCTTT.

This chain connects TRBV6-5 to TRBJ1-1, with 7 nucleotides matching TRBD1. The CDR3 is 13 amino acids. Trimming took 6 bases from V and 4 from J; bases not matched to a gene: 5. Germline V gene sequence: CDR1 MNHEY, CDR2 SVGAGI. The CDR3 DNA reads TGTGCCAGCAGGACAGGGTGGGGCACTGAAGCTTTCTTT. The encoded protein is CASRTGWGTEAFF.

This clone was seen a handful of times. The chain uses TRBV4-2 and TRBJ2-1; possibly TRBD2 for D (5 bases). Germline V lookup: CDR1 LGHNA, CDR2 YNFKEQ. The length of the CDR3 is 16 residues. Trimming pared 0 bases from V and 1 base from J, leaving 10 bases between. CDR3 sequence reads: CASSQDPRGSYNEQFF. For the CDR3, the DNA is TGTGCCAGCAGCCAAGATCCCCGGGGATCCTACAATGAGCAGTTCTTC.

This clone was observed a few times. The rearrangement joins TRBV7-3 to TRBJ2-2; the D gene is possibly TRBD2 (6 bases). This CDR3 has 13 amino acids. V lost 5 bases and J 5 bases, leaving 9 bases between the germline ends. The V gene's germline CDR1 is SGHTA and CDR2 FQGTGA. The CDR3: CASSRRGTGELFF. As DNA, the CDR3 is TGTGCCAGCAGCCGACGGGGGACCGGGGAGCTGTTTTTT.

This chain connects TRBV3-1 (or the pseudogene TRBV3-2) to TRBJ1-1, with TRBD1 as a possible D gene (5 bases). The V end lost 0 bases, the J end lost 1 base, and 9 bases lay between the germline ends. The CDR3 extends over 15 amino acids. Looked up from germline, CDR1 is LGHDT and CDR2 is YNNKEL (reference sequence). The CDR3: CASSQDGGSNTEAFF. CDR3 DNA: TGTGCCAGCAGCCAAGATGGGGGATCGAACACTGAAGCTTTCTTT.

This chain links TRBV4-1 with TRBJ2-1, with TRBD2 identical over 9 bases. Germline values: CDR1 MGHRA, CDR2 YSYEKL. After removal of 3 bases from V and 2 bases from J, the junction contained 2 bases not matched to a gene. The CDR3 has 15 amino acids. The CDR3 bases are TGCGCCAGCAGCCACCTAGCGGGGACCTACAATGAGCAGTTCTTC. Protein: CASSHLAGTYNEQFF.

The chain is built from TRBV18 and TRBJ2-7; TRBD2 matches 10 bases. The CDR3 spans 18 residues. V gave up 5 bases and J gave up 3 bases; unmatched junction bases: 16. Germline V gene sequence: CDR1 KGHSH, CDR2 LQKENI. The CDR3 region has the DNA TGTGCCAGCTCAAGTAGAGGGCGCGGACTAGCGGCCTACTACGAGCAGTACTTC. Encoded protein: CASSSRGRGLAAYYEQYF.

The CDR3 DNA reads as TGTGCCAGCAGCTTGGGACAGGGTGTACACGAGCAGTACTTC. Encoded protein: CASSLGQGVHEQYF. This rearrangement joins TRBV7-9 to TRBJ2-7; 9 nucleotides align to TRBD1. Germline assignment: CDR1 SEHNR and CDR2 FQNEAQ (reference sequence). The CDR3 runs to 14 residues. Germline trimming cut 3 bases from V and 5 bases from J; bases unmatched to any gene: 5.

In regard to this clone: One junction end disagrees with the germline gene, perhaps due to a read error. The CDR3 loop reads CASSPSGQGFSNEQYF. DNA of the CDR3: TGTGCCAGCTCACCGTCGGGACAGGGCTTCTCCAACGAGCAGTACTTC. This chain links TRBV18 with TRBJ2-7, with TRBD1 matching 9 bases. Germline V gene data show CDR1 as KGHSH and CDR2 as LQKENI. There are 16 residues in the CDR3.

The chain carries TRBV6-5 and TRBJ2-1, with D hard to call. The V gene lost 2 bases and the J gene lost 0 bases, with 11 bases spanning the gap. This CDR3 has 16 amino acids. Per the germline V gene, CDR1 is MNHEY and CDR2 is SVGAGI. The CDR3 region is CASSYVYLNSYNEQFF. In DNA, the CDR3 is TGTGCCAGCAGTTACGTTTACTTGAACTCCTACAATGAGCAGTTCTTC.

This clone was recorded once. The rearrangement uses TRBV29-1 and TRBJ1-2; D perhaps matches TRBD1 (6 bases). The CDR3 is 14 amino acids. Trimming removed 5 bases at V and 4 bases at J, with 17 bases between. Germline CDR1 SQVTM, CDR2 ANQGSEA. The CDR3 DNA sequence: TGCAGCGTTACACTACAGGGTGTGGGCTATGGCTACACCTTC. Its protein product is CSVTLQGVGYGYTF.

The chain carries TRBV19 and TRBJ1-2, with 10 bases matching TRBD1. CDR1 is LNHDA, CDR2 SQIVND, per germline (reference sequence). V trimming: 5 bases; J trimming: 1 base; junction bases outside the gene matches: 4. There are 15 residues in the CDR3. CDR3 DNA: TGTGCCAGTAGTCTCCGGGACAGGGGTAACTATGGCTACACCTTC. The encoded protein is CASSLRDRGNYGYTF.

The chain has TRBV6-5 and TRBJ1-1; D is ambiguous. With 8 bases removed from V and 6 bases from J, the gap between germline ends came to 16 bases. This CDR3 has 13 amino acids. Germline CDR1 reads MNHEY; CDR2 reads SVGAGI. CDR3 DNA: TGTGCCAGCCGCAGTTACGGATCCGCTGAAGCTTTCTTT. This translates into CASRSYGSAEAFF.